The 23 T cell receptor beta chains reported below all come from one sample, sequenced in a study of T cell repertoires and HLA-DP antigens listed by TCRdb under 2018. Libraries were constructed by the immunoSEQ multiplex PCR assay. TCRdb mirrors the immuneACCESS table, restricted to in-frame sequences. Some clones are absent from its copies; in checked studies, under half trace to an unresolved V gene, and the reason for the others is unknown. A total of around 100,000 clones appear in this sample, 85% to 95% of them only once. Together, the top ten hold 0.25% to 0.3% of the sample. Their cognate antigens are unknown. Sequencing used CD4+ T cells from PBMCs. The receptors originated from a young woman in good health and CMV-seronegative.

This rearrangement joins TRBV6-5 to TRBJ1-2, with 7 bases fitting TRBD1. Germline CDR1 MNHEY, CDR2 SVGAGI. The junction had 5 bases not matched to a gene; V was cut back by 5 bases and J by 5 bases. The CDR3 is 13 amino acids. CDR3 amino acids: CASSRGLGYGYTF. CDR3 nucleotides: TGTGCCAGCAGTAGGGGGCTTGGGTATGGCTACACCTTC.

This sequence joins TRBV9 and TRBJ1-5; possibly TRBD1 for D (6 bases). Germline loops: CDR1 SGDLS, CDR2 YYNGEE. Trimming stripped 2 bases from V and 3 bases from J, with 9 bases between. This CDR3 contains 14 residues. The CDR3 nucleotides are TGTGCCAGCAGCGTGGACAGCCTCAATCAGCCCCAGCATTTT. It yields the protein CASSVDSLNQPQHF.

This clone appeared a few times. The rearrangement links TRBV18 to TRBJ2-2; D gene uncertain. In germline, CDR1 is KGHSH, CDR2 LQKENI. V lost 1 base, J lost 4 bases, and 10 bases lay in between. The CDR3 runs 15 residues. The CDR3 is CASSPLAGRTGELFF. As DNA, the CDR3 is TGTGCCAGCTCACCACTAGCTGGGCGCACCGGGGAGCTGTTTTTT.

The rearrangement uses TRBV5-6 and TRBJ2-1, with TRBD2 matching 9 bases. CDR1 is SGHDT, CDR2 YYEEEE, per germline. The length of the CDR3 is 15 residues. With 1 base clipped from V and 7 bases from J, the junction kept 6 bases outside the gene matches. The CDR3 DNA reads as TGTGCCAGCAGCTTGAGACTAGCGGTTTCGAATGAGCAGTTCTTC. Translating it yields CASSLRLAVSNEQFF.

This clone was recorded once. The chain recombines TRBV7-2 with TRBJ2-7; D gene ambiguous. Germline-derived CDR1 and CDR2 are SGHTA and FQGNSA. The germline V and J ends were trimmed by 2 bases and 0 bases, with 8 bases remaining between them. This CDR3 comprises 14 residues. The CDR3 loop reads CASSLTVSSYEQYF. In nucleotides, the CDR3 is TGTGCCAGCAGCTTAACAGTTAGCTCCTACGAGCAGTACTTC.

V and J are TRBV19 and TRBJ2-6; D is possibly TRBD1 or TRBD2 (5 bases each). From germline, CDR1 is LNHDA and CDR2 SQIVND (reference sequence). The V end was cut by 4 bases, the J end by 4 bases, with 8 bases between. The CDR3 is made up of 14 amino acids. CDR3 coding DNA: TGTGCCAGTAGTAAGAGGGACGGGGCCAACGTCCTGACTTTC. Its protein is CASSKRDGANVLTF.

The chain links TRBV2 to TRBJ1-2; no clear D. This CDR3 has 12 amino acids. Germline lookup yields CDR1 SNHLY and CDR2 FYNNEI. V lost 6 bases to trimming and J lost 2 bases, with 7 bases between them. CDR3 bases: TGTGCCAGCAGCCGAGACAACTATGGCTACACCTTC. This sequence encodes CASSRDNYGYTF.

The chain combines TRBV5-1 with TRBJ2-3; D is possibly TRBD2 (5 bases). Per germline, CDR1 SGHRS and CDR2 YFSETQ. This CDR3 has 14 amino acids. The germline V and J ends were trimmed by 4 bases and 2 bases, with 11 bases remaining between them. The CDR3 DNA follows: TGCGCCAGCAGCCCGGGAAGGGCCACAGATACGCAGTATTTT. Amino acids: CASSPGRATDTQYF.

V and J are TRBV4-2 and TRBJ2-5; no definite D call. The CDR3 has 15 residues. The V end lost 0 bases, the J end lost 0 bases, and 8 bases lay between the germline ends. The germline V gene encodes CDR1 LGHNA and CDR2 YNFKEQ. CDR3: CASSQDTRYQETQYF. CDR3 coding DNA: TGTGCCAGCAGCCAAGATACGAGGTACCAAGAGACCCAGTACTTC.

V gene TRBV10-3 combines with J gene TRBJ1-1; TRBD1 might be the D (6 bases). The CDR3 is made up of 14 amino acids. Per the germline V gene, CDR1 is ENHRY and CDR2 is SYGVKD. The ends were cut back, 4 bases at V and 0 bases at J, with 9 bases in the middle. The CDR3 is CAISVGGLNTEAFF. CDR3 DNA sequence: TGTGCCATCAGTGTGGGGGGCCTGAACACTGAAGCTTTCTTT.

The chain employs TRBV28 and TRBJ1-5; 8 bases agree with TRBD1. V trimming: 4 bases; J trimming: 0 bases; junction bases outside the gene matches: 17. Per germline, CDR1 MDHEN and CDR2 SYDVKM. The CDR3 runs to 20 residues. CDR3 residues: CASSSSRGDRTIYSNQPQHF. For the CDR3, the DNA is TGTGCCAGCAGTTCCTCGCGAGGGGACAGGACCATTTATAGCAATCAGCCCCAGCATTTT. The entire variable domain, with the rest obtained from reference TRBV28 and TRBJ1-5, is as follows: DVKVTQSSRYLVKRTGEKVFLECVQDMDHENMFWYRQDPGLGLRLIYFSYDVKMKEKGDIPEGYSVSREKKERFSLILESASTNQTSMYLCASSSSRGDRTIYSNQPQHFGDGTRLSIL.

This chain joins TRBV7-8 and TRBJ1-2; D gene ambiguous. The length of the CDR3 is 15 residues. CDR1 SGHVS and CDR2 FQNEAQ come from the germline V gene. V was cut by 5 bases and J by 4 bases, with 17 bases left in between. CDR3 coding DNA: TGTGCCAGCAGCGTAAGGTTGGATAGACTCTATGGCTACACCTTC. Protein: CASSVRLDRLYGYTF. The whole variable domain, remainder taken from reference TRBV7-8 and TRBJ1-2, is GAGVSQSPRYKVAKRGQDVALRCDPISGHVSLFWYQQALGQGPEFLTYFQNEAQLDKSGLPSDRFFAERPEGSVSTLKIQRTQQEDSAVYLCASSVRLDRLYGYTFGSGTRLTVV.

The V and J genes are TRBV25-1 and TRBJ1-1; D unresolved. V lost 5 bases, J lost 3 bases, and 13 bases lay in between. Germline V gives CDR1 MGHDK, CDR2 SYGVNS. The CDR3 runs to 14 residues. CDR3 sequence: CASSHSRGYTEAFF. The CDR3 region has the DNA TGTGCCAGCAGTCATAGTCGTGGATACACTGAAGCTTTCTTT. Full variable domain (outside the CDR3, taken from reference TRBV25-1 and TRBJ1-1): EADIYQTPRYLVIGTGKKITLECSQTMGHDKMYWYQQDPGMELHLIHYSYGVNSTEKGDLSSESTVSRIRTEHFPLTLESARPSHTSQYLCASSHSRGYTEAFFGQGTRLTVV.

This chain joins TRBV7-9 and TRBJ2-5, with 10 bases matching TRBD2. Trimming cost V 3 bases and J 4 bases; bases outside gene matches: 2. Germline V gene lookup returns CDR1 SEHNR and CDR2 FQNEAQ (reference sequence). The CDR3 consists of 14 residues. The CDR3 reads CASSFSSGGETQYF. The CDR3 region has the DNA TGTGCCAGCAGCTTCTCTAGCGGGGGAGAGACCCAGTACTTC. The full variable domain, with the rest looked up from reference TRBV7-9 and TRBJ2-5, is DTGVSQNPRHKITKRGQNVTFRCDPISEHNRLYWYRQTLGQGPEFLTYFQNEAQLEKSRLLSDRFSAERPKGSFSTLEIQRTEQGDSAMYLCASSFSSGGETQYFGPGTRLLVL.

This sequence joins TRBV27 and TRBJ2-1, with D perhaps assigned TRBD1 or TRBD2 (5 bases each). The ends were cut back, 5 bases at V and 2 bases at J, with 13 bases in the middle. The CDR3 is 15 residues long. Germline CDR1 reads MNHEY; CDR2 reads SMNVEV (reference sequence). The CDR3 region has the DNA TGTGCCAGCAGTCCCGACGGGACCCCCTACAATGAGCAGTTCTTC. Protein product: CASSPDGTPYNEQFF.

This clone was seen once. The V and J genes are TRBV5-1 and TRBJ1-5, with TRBD1 as a possible D gene (6 bases). V lost 5 bases and J lost 5, with 17 bases in between. This CDR3 is built from 15 residues. The germline V gene has CDR1 SGHRS and CDR2 YFSETQ. The CDR3 reads CASSRDRYSDQPQHF. The DNA of the CDR3 is TGCGCCAGCAGTAGAGACAGGTATAGTGATCAGCCCCAGCATTTT.

CDR3 loop: CASRLGGVSNQPQHF. The CDR3 region has the DNA TGTGCCAGCAGATTGGGAGGGGTAAGCAATCAGCCCCAGCATTTT. This chain links TRBV28 with TRBJ1-5, with D perhaps TRBD1 (5 bases). CDR3 length equals 15 residues. V lost 6 bases, J lost 1 base, and 13 bases lay in between. Germline V gene lookup returns CDR1 MDHEN and CDR2 SYDVKM.

As to this clone: An end of the junction differs from the germline gene, which may be a read error. This chain connects TRBV7-2 to TRBJ2-1, with D tentatively TRBD2 (5 bases). This CDR3 region has 14 residues. CDR1 is SGHTA and CDR2 is FQGNSA in the germline V gene. Here the CDR3 reads CASSLGASYNAQFF. The CDR3 coding sequence is TGTGCCAGCAGCTTAGGGGCTAGCTACAATGCGCAGTTCTTC.

The rearrangement links TRBV28 to TRBJ1-2; no definite D call. From germline, CDR1 is MDHEN and CDR2 SYDVKM. This CDR3 comprises 17 residues. V gave up 1 base and J gave up 2 bases, with 17 bases separating them. CDR3 nucleotide sequence: TGTGCCAGCAGTTTATATCCCCCCAAAGGGTGGAACTATGGCTACACCTTC. The encoded protein is CASSLYPPKGWNYGYTF.

The J gene is TRBJ1-2, the V gene TRBV29-1; D is perhaps TRBD1 (5 bases). The CDR3 covers 15 residues. From germline, CDR1 is SQVTM and CDR2 ANQGSEA. Trimming removed 2 bases from V and 3 bases from J, with 16 bases in between. The CDR3 nucleotides read TGCAGCGTTGAAAAGAGAAGCTCGGGGCACTATGGCTACACCTTC. This encodes CSVEKRSSGHYGYTF.

The rearrangement uses TRBV5-4 and TRBJ2-3; 10 bases are shared with TRBD1. CDR3 length: 16 amino acids. Trimming cost V 2 bases and J 6 bases; bases outside gene matches: 9. CDR1 SGHNT and CDR2 YYREEE come from the germline V gene (reference sequence). The CDR3 DNA reads as TGTGCCAGCAGCTTAGGACAGGGGGGCGGGGGGGATACGCAGTATTTT. Translation gives CASSLGQGGGGDTQYF.

The chain carries TRBV6-6 and TRBJ1-1, with D maybe TRBD1 (5 bases). Trimming left V 6 bases short and J 1 base short, with 12 bases between. The V gene's germline CDR1 is MNHNY and CDR2 SVGAGI (reference sequence). The CDR3 contains 14 residues. CDR3 in DNA: TGTGCCAGCAGACCCGGGGCGAGGAACACTGAAGCTTTCTTT. Its translation: CASRPGARNTEAFF.

This clone was seen a single time. The V gene is TRBV27, the J gene TRBJ1-2; possibly TRBD1 for D (5 bases). CDR3 length: 14 residues. The V gene lost 8 bases and the J gene lost 6 bases, with 19 bases spanning the gap. Germline V gives CDR1 MNHEY, CDR2 SMNVEV (reference sequence). The CDR3 bases are TGTGCCAGCGGGACTTACCGGGAGTTGGATGGCTACACCTTC. It translates to CASGTYRELDGYTF.